Below are 28 T cell receptor beta chains sequenced from a single sample in a study of T cell changes during pregnancy in multiple sclerosis. TCRdb's copy holds only in-frame clones and misses some; the assay was immunoSEQ multiplex PCR. The data contain about 58,000 clones, approximately 93% of them seen just once; the ten biggest clones take up around 4%. The sequences come from CD8+ T cells from peripheral blood mononuclear cells, collected in the second trimester of pregnancy. The receptors were sampled from a female donor with multiple sclerosis, enrolled in a pregnancy study.

The chain links TRBV6-6 to TRBJ1-2; 7 nucleotides match TRBD1. The CDR3 is 14 residues long. J gave up 5 bases and V 4 bases, and 7 bases lay outside the gene matches. Germline lookup yields CDR1 MNHNY and CDR2 SVGAGI (reference sequence). The CDR3 region is CASSSGGNRYGYTF. DNA for the CDR3: TGTGCCAGCAGTTCAGGGGGAAATCGTTATGGCTACACCTTC.

This sequence joins TRBV4-1 and TRBJ2-5; TRBD2 agrees at 12 bases. After removal of 4 bases from V and 5 bases from J, the junction contained 5 bases not matched to a gene. CDR1 is MGHRA and CDR2 is YSYEKL in the germline V gene. The CDR3 has 15 residues. The CDR3 sequence is CASSPSGGVGETQYF. DNA of the CDR3: TGCGCCAGCAGCCCTAGCGGGGGGGTCGGGGAGACCCAGTACTTC.

The chain couples TRBV18 to TRBJ2-7; D not certain. The CDR3 runs 13 residues. Germline CDR1 KGHSH, CDR2 LQKENI. V was pared by 3 bases and J by 3 bases, with 9 bases between. The CDR3 nucleotides read TGTGCCAGCTCACCTAATGAGGACTACGAGCAGTACTTC. It translates to CASSPNEDYEQYF. Supplemented by reference TRBV18 and TRBJ2-7, the full variable domain reads NAGVMQNPRHLVRRRGQEARLRCSPMKGHSHVYWYRQLPEEGLKFMVYLQKENIIDESGMPKERFSAEFPKEGPSILRIQQVVRGDSAAYFCASSPNEDYEQYFGPGTRLTVT.

The V and J genes are TRBV12-5 and TRBJ2-2; a weak D match, TRBD2 (6 bases). CDR3 length: 15 amino acids. The germline CDR1 and CDR2 sequences are LGHNT and FRNRAP. Trimming took 2 bases from V and 2 from J, leaving 9 bases between them. CDR3 bases: TGTGCTAGTGGTTTGCCCGGGACTAACACCGGGGAGCTGTTTTTT. It translates to CASGLPGTNTGELFF.

The rearrangement joins TRBV7-8 to TRBJ2-4, with D possibly TRBD1 on 6 matching bases. V was trimmed by 5 bases and J by 6 bases, leaving 20 bases between them. CDR1 is SGHVS, CDR2 FQNEAQ, per germline. The CDR3 is 16 residues long. The CDR3 DNA follows: TGTGCCAGCAGCCCCCCCTCTAAGGCAGGGGCAAACATTCAGTACTTC. Protein: CASSPPSKAGANIQYF.

The chain carries TRBV9 and TRBJ2-7, with TRBD1 matching 9 bases. The germline V gene has CDR1 SGDLS and CDR2 YYNGEE. V gave up 3 bases and J gave up 7 bases; unmatched junction bases: 5. The CDR3 consists of 13 residues. Here the CDR3 DNA reads TGTGCCAGCAGCGCGAGGACAGGGGAAGAGCAGTACTTC. Protein: CASSARTGEEQYF.

This sequence joins TRBV5-1 and TRBJ1-1, with D unresolved. The CDR3 runs to 15 residues. Trimming took 0 bases from V and 1 from J, leaving 10 bases between them. Germline V CDR1 and CDR2: SGHRS, YFSETQ. The CDR3 is CASSLGGFGNTEAFF. The CDR3 nucleotides read TGCGCCAGCAGCTTGGGTGGTTTCGGGAACACTGAAGCTTTCTTT.

This chain links TRBV27 with TRBJ2-1, with 8 bases aligning to TRBD1. The V segment lost 7 bases and the J segment 5 bases; nucleotides outside the gene matches: 7. This CDR3 has 14 amino acids. Germline V lookup: CDR1 MNHEY, CDR2 SMNVEV (reference sequence). The chain's CDR3 is CASTPQGVDNEQFF. The DNA of the CDR3 is TGTGCCAGCACCCCACAGGGGGTGGACAATGAGCAGTTCTTC.

The chain joins TRBV4-1 to TRBJ2-3; TRBD1 agrees at 7 bases. CDR3 length equals 16 residues. Trimming took 1 base from V and 0 from J; bases not matched to a gene: 4. Germline CDR1 MGHRA, CDR2 YSYEKL. CDR3 protein: CASSQAGGLSTDTQYF. The CDR3 coding sequence is TGCGCCAGCAGCCAAGCAGGGGGATTAAGCACAGATACGCAGTATTTT.

This chain connects TRBV19 to TRBJ2-1; 8 positions match TRBD2. The germline V gene encodes CDR1 LNHDA and CDR2 SQIVND (reference sequence). The trim removed 3 bases at V and 9 bases at J, leaving 16 bases unmatched. CDR3 size: 17 residues. In DNA, the CDR3 is TGTGCCAGTAGTATCCTCCTCGGAAGCGGGAGTAGGATTGAGCAGTTCTTC. Its protein is CASSILLGSGSRIEQFF.

V is TRBV25-1 and J is TRBJ2-2, with D hard to call. V lost 5 bases to trimming and J lost 1 base, with 17 bases between them. Germline lookup yields CDR1 MGHDK and CDR2 SYGVNS. There are 17 residues in the CDR3. The CDR3 region is CASSSSVADMNTGELFF. The CDR3 DNA follows: TGTGCCAGCAGTTCCTCGGTGGCGGATATGAACACCGGGGAGCTGTTTTTT.

This clone appeared a single time. J is TRBJ2-1 and V is TRBV2; perhaps TRBD2 as D (6 bases). The CDR3 loop spans 18 amino acids. Trimming took 4 bases from V and 2 from J, leaving 21 bases between them. Germline lookup yields CDR1 SNHLY and CDR2 FYNNEI. CDR3 DNA: TGTGCCAGCAGTGTCTCCAGGGACTCTTCTTTCACCTACAATGAGCAGTTCTTC. Amino acid sequence: CASSVSRDSSFTYNEQFF.

This chain joins TRBV27 and TRBJ2-1, with D perhaps TRBD2 (5 bases). V was pared by 5 bases and J by 0 bases, with 11 bases between. Germline-derived CDR1 and CDR2 are MNHEY and SMNVEV (reference sequence). The CDR3 loop spans 15 amino acids. CDR3 bases: TGTGCCAGCAGTCAGGACTCCTCCTCCTACAATGAGCAGTTCTTC. Amino acid sequence: CASSQDSSSYNEQFF.

The CDR3 coding sequence is TGTGCCAGCAGACCATTTGGAGGACCTGACGCTGGCTACACCTTC. It specifies CASRPFGGPDAGYTF. The V and J genes are TRBV7-9 and TRBJ1-2; D not resolved. The germline V and J ends were trimmed by 6 bases and 7 bases, with 21 bases remaining between them. Germline V lookup: CDR1 SEHNR, CDR2 FQNEAQ (reference sequence). CDR3 length: 15 amino acids.

This chain connects TRBV6-5 to TRBJ2-7; TRBD1 matches at 9 bases. Germline CDR1 and CDR2: MNHEY and SVGAGI. The CDR3 has 14 amino acids. After removal of 6 bases from V and 4 bases from J, the junction contained 7 bases not matched to a gene. The CDR3 DNA reads as TGTGCCAGCAGCCTGGGACAGGGAGGATACGAGCAGTACTTC. Translation: CASSLGQGGYEQYF.

The chain uses TRBV5-3 and TRBJ2-7; 14 bases are shared with TRBD2. TRBV5-3 is an ORF; its function is uncertain. J was trimmed by 2 bases and V by 2 bases; bases with no gene match: 6. The CDR3 consists of 17 residues. CDR3 DNA sequence: TGTGCCAGAAGCTTCGGGACTAGCGGGGGTTCAACCTACGAGCAGTACTTC. Protein: CARSFGTSGGSTYEQYF.

V is TRBV9 and J is TRBJ2-1, with TRBD1 identical over 8 bases. After removal of 7 bases from V and 6 bases from J, the junction contained 18 bases not matched to a gene. This CDR3 spans 17 amino acids. CDR1 and CDR2 (germline): SGDLS, YYNGEE. The CDR3 DNA reads TGTGCCAGCGCCCGGACAGGGAAACCCGCCGGGCTCAATGAGCAGTTCTTC. Translation: CASARTGKPAGLNEQFF.

The chain is built from TRBV19 and TRBJ1-4, with 9 nucleotides matching TRBD1. The CDR3 has 17 residues. CDR1 and CDR2 from the germline V gene are LNHDA and SQIVND (reference sequence). V shed 5 bases, J shed 0 bases, and the junction held 7 bases outside the gene matches. The CDR3 reads CASSAGQGSATNEKLFF. DNA of the CDR3: TGTGCCAGTAGTGCGGGACAGGGATCCGCAACTAATGAAAAACTGTTTTTT.

The chain links TRBV30 to TRBJ2-2; D is possibly TRBD2 (6 bases). The germline gives CDR1 GTSNPN, CDR2 SVGIG (reference sequence). This CDR3 spans 12 amino acids. The ends were cut back, 0 bases at V and 7 bases at J, with 6 bases in the middle. The CDR3 loop is CAWSVGGGELFF. CDR3 bases: TGTGCCTGGAGTGTGGGGGGCGGGGAGCTGTTTTTT.

The V and J genes are TRBV9 and TRBJ2-1; 10 nucleotides match TRBD2. J gave up 8 bases and V 0 bases, and 8 bases lay outside the gene matches. Germline CDR1 and CDR2: SGDLS and YYNGEE. The length of the CDR3 is 16 residues. The chain's CDR3 is CASSVVGSGRIDEQFF. The DNA of the CDR3 is TGTGCCAGCAGCGTAGTAGGTAGCGGGAGGATCGATGAGCAGTTCTTC.

The chain employs TRBV6-4 and TRBJ1-4; D is ambiguous. The CDR3 length is 14 residues. CDR1 is MRHNA, CDR2 SNTAGT, per germline. The ends were cut back, 4 bases at V and 7 bases at J, with 13 bases in the middle. In DNA, the CDR3 is TGTGCCAGCAGTGGGCGAGGGAGCGGTGAAAAACTGTTTTTT. Its protein is CASSGRGSGEKLFF.

This chain connects TRBV7-8 to TRBJ1-1; D not resolved. Germline CDR1 reads SGHVS; CDR2 reads FQNEAQ. The germline V and J ends were trimmed by 1 base and 0 bases, with 12 bases remaining between them. There are 16 residues in the CDR3. CDR3 sequence: CASSLGAAPMNTEAFF. For the CDR3, the DNA is TGTGCCAGCAGCTTAGGGGCAGCCCCTATGAACACTGAAGCTTTCTTT. Complete variable domain (other parts from reference TRBV7-8 and TRBJ1-1): GAGVSQSPRYKVAKRGQDVALRCDPISGHVSLFWYQQALGQGPEFLTYFQNEAQLDKSGLPSDRFFAERPEGSVSTLKIQRTQQEDSAVYLCASSLGAAPMNTEAFFGQGTRLTVV.

The chain combines TRBV11-2 with TRBJ2-7; 12 bases agree with TRBD1. This CDR3 is 13 amino acids long. Germline V gives CDR1 SGHAT, CDR2 FQNNGV. With V trimmed by 3 bases and J by 11 bases, 5 bases remained unmatched. Here the CDR3 DNA reads TGTGCCAGCAGCTTCGGGACAGGGGGCGAAGAGTACTTC. This codes for CASSFGTGGEEYF.

The CDR3 DNA reads TGTGCCAGCAGTGCCACAGCAACTAATGAAAAACTGTTTTTT. It specifies CASSATATNEKLFF. The chain recombines TRBV9 with TRBJ1-4; D unresolved. The V end lost 5 bases, the J end lost 0 bases, and 8 bases lay between the germline ends. The CDR3 has 14 residues. Looked up from germline, CDR1 is SGDLS and CDR2 is YYNGEE. The full variable domain, rest sourced from reference TRBV9 and TRBJ1-4, is DSGVTQTPKHLITATGQRVTLRCSPRSGDLSVYWYQQSLDQGLQFLIQYYNGEERAKGNILERFSAQQFPDLHSELNLSSLELGDSALYFCASSATATNEKLFFGSGTQLSVL.

Only a few counts were recorded for this clone. The chain links TRBV2 to TRBJ1-5; D is possibly TRBD1 (5 bases). The germline CDR1 and CDR2 sequences are SNHLY and FYNNEI. Deletions cut 2 bases from V and 0 bases from J, with 5 bases between. The CDR3 has 14 amino acids. DNA for the CDR3: TGTGCCAGCAGTGAAAGGGGTAGCAATCAGCCCCAGCATTTT. Residues: CASSERGSNQPQHF.

CDR3 region: CATSRDRQVVNTEAFF. The CDR3 DNA follows: TGTGCCACCAGCAGAGACCGGCAGGTAGTCAACACTGAAGCTTTCTTT. This chain uses TRBV15 with TRBJ1-1; D unclear. Between the trimmed V and J ends, which lost 0 bases and 2 bases, there was a span of 13 bases. Germline assignment: CDR1 LNHNV and CDR2 YYDKDF (reference sequence). CDR3 length: 16 amino acids.

This chain joins TRBV27 and TRBJ2-2; TRBD2 matches 8 bases. The CDR3 runs to 18 residues. Germline-derived CDR1 and CDR2 are MNHEY and SMNVEV (reference sequence). V lost 5 bases to trimming and J lost 7 bases; unmatched junction nucleotides: 18. The CDR3 protein is CASSPEKRRREAGGELFF. In DNA form, the CDR3 reads TGTGCCAGCAGTCCCGAGAAGAGAAGGCGGGAGGCAGGCGGGGAGCTGTTTTTT.

The chain employs TRBV6-5 and TRBJ2-7; 7 bases are a match to TRBD1. Losses at the gene ends were 10 bases for V and 0 bases for J; bases not matched to a gene: 9. There are 14 residues in the CDR3. The V gene's germline CDR1 is MNHEY and CDR2 SVGAGI. The CDR3 DNA sequence: TGTGCCACCTCCGGGACAGCCCTCTCCTACGAGCAGTACTTC. This gives the protein CATSGTALSYEQYF.